These 9 T cell receptor beta chains share one sample of origin, sequenced in a study of CD8 T cells in Susac syndrome. Reverse transcription of 0.5 to 1 ug RNA was performed with random hexamers. TCRdb reprocessed the immunoSEQ multiplex PCR reads with MiXCR, giving one entry per CDR3 protein. The sample shows 100,000 to 150,000 distinct CDR3 sequences, more than 90% of them seen only once. Sequences were obtained from CD4+ T cells from PBMCs. All receptors derive from a human donor in good health.

This clonotype was recorded only once. The rearrangement links TRBV20-1 to TRBJ2-6, with D tentatively TRBD1 (6 bases). With 0 bases removed from V and 3 bases from J, the gap between germline ends came to 27 bases. Germline-derived CDR1 and CDR2 are DFQATT and SNEGSKA (reference sequence). The CDR3 runs to 21 residues. The CDR3 spells CSARDDLWSNQTQGGANVLTF. The CDR3 bases are TGCAGTGCTAGAGACGACCTCTGGTCGAACCAGACACAGGGTGGGGCCAACGTCCTGACTTTC.

The gene calls are TRBV12-3 or TRBV12-4 and TRBJ1-4; weak D call: TRBD1 (5 bases). Trimming took 6 bases from V and 5 from J, leaving 13 bases between them. The CDR3 has 14 amino acids. In DNA, the CDR3 is TGTGCCAGCAGGGTGGACACGAAAAATGAAAAACTGTTTTTT. Protein: CASRVDTKNEKLFF.

The genes are TRBV7-9 and TRBJ2-6, with D uncertain. Germline-derived CDR1 and CDR2 are SEHNR and FQNEAQ (reference sequence). V was clipped by 5 bases and J by 9 bases, with 14 bases between them. The length of the CDR3 is 14 residues. CDR3 DNA sequence: TGTGCCAGCAGCCCCCTCCAGCTTGGCAACGTCCTGACTTTC. Its translation: CASSPLQLGNVLTF.

The chain uses TRBV6-2 or TRBV6-3 and TRBJ1-1; D ambiguous. This CDR3 contains 16 residues. From germline, CDR1 is MNHEY and CDR2 SVGEGT. Trimming left V 2 bases short and J 4 bases short, with 17 bases between. This chain's CDR3 is CASSYATLMVGTEAFF. The CDR3 nucleotides read TGTGCCAGCAGTTACGCAACCCTTATGGTCGGCACTGAAGCTTTCTTT.

This sequence joins TRBV7-2 and TRBJ1-1, with D hard to call. The germline V and J ends were trimmed by 1 base and 10 bases, with 13 bases remaining between them. The CDR3 runs to 13 residues. Per germline, CDR1 SGHTA and CDR2 FQGNSA. This CDR3 is CASSLGQMRPAFF. In DNA form, the CDR3 reads TGTGCCAGCAGCTTAGGGCAGATGAGGCCAGCTTTCTTT. The full variable domain, completed using reference TRBV7-2 and TRBJ1-1, is GAGVSQSPSNKVTEKGKDVELRCDPISGHTALYWYRQSLGQGLEFLIYFQGNSAPDKSGLPSDRFSAERTGGSVSTLTIQRTQQEDSAVYLCASSLGQMRPAFFGQGTRLTVV.

The chain is built from TRBV20-1 and TRBJ2-2, with D possibly being TRBD1 (5 bases). From germline, CDR1 is DFQATT and CDR2 SNEGSKA (reference sequence). The CDR3 spans 13 residues. V lost 3 bases and J 7 bases, leaving 12 bases between the germline ends. CDR3 loop: CSASRQGGGELFF. The CDR3, as DNA: TGCAGTGCTAGTAGGCAGGGTGGCGGGGAGCTGTTTTTT.

The V call is TRBV20-1, the J call TRBJ1-2; D remains ambiguous. Germline V gene data show CDR1 as DFQATT and CDR2 as SNEGSKA (reference sequence). This CDR3 region has 13 residues. Trimming pared 6 bases from V and 4 bases from J, leaving 15 bases between. CDR3 nucleotide sequence: TGCAGTGCAACCCCTGGTGTGGGCTATGGCTACACCTTC. Translating gives CSATPGVGYGYTF.

The chain links TRBV9 to TRBJ2-2, with 9 positions matching TRBD2. V was pared by 4 bases and J by 6 bases, with 7 bases of the junction left unmatched. CDR1 is SGDLS and CDR2 is YYNGEE in the germline V gene. This CDR3 contains 15 residues. CDR3 DNA sequence: TGTGCCAGCAGCTCTGGTTTAGCGGGAGCCGGGGAGCTGTTTTTT. This sequence encodes CASSSGLAGAGELFF.

The rearrangement joins TRBV7-2 to TRBJ2-7, with 9 bases aligning to TRBD1. The junction had 5 bases not matched to a gene; V was cut back by 5 bases and J by 6 bases. The CDR3 length is 13 residues. The V gene's germline CDR1 is SGHTA and CDR2 FQGNSA. The CDR3 DNA reads as TGTGCCAGCAGCACGGACAGGGGAAGCGAGCAGTACTTC. This sequence encodes CASSTDRGSEQYF.